This is a list of T cell receptor beta chains from one sample in a study of shared clonotypes between healthy human individuals. The repertoire was sequenced with immunoSEQ multiplex PCR; TCRdb's copy has only in-frame clones and lacks some. The sample includes about 2 million clones, roughly 95% seen only once; the top ten take less than 1.5%. The sample consisted of naive CD8+ T cells sorted from blood. The receptors stem from a man younger than 30 in good health. The CDR3 runs from the conserved cysteine through the conserved F or W. A D gene is named only where the DNA matches it firmly. Size is omitted from some rows. Given values are once, few, many or a class for expanded clones.

D gene: -
clone size: -
J gene: TRBJ1-2
V gene: TRBV5-5
CDR3 DNA: TGTGCCAGCAGCTTGGGCAGGGCGGATGGCTACACCTTC
CDR3 protein: CASSLGRADGYTF

D gene: -
clone size: -
J gene: TRBJ1-1
V gene: TRBV19
CDR3 DNA: TGTGCCAGTAGTATAGGGGGCACTTGGACTGAAGCTTTCTTT
CDR3 protein: CASSIGGTWTEAFF

D gene: TRBD1
clone size: -
J gene: TRBJ2-3
V gene: TRBV6-5
CDR3 DNA: TGTGCCAGCAGTTGGACAGGGGATACCGCAGATACGCAGTATTTT
CDR3 protein: CASSWTGDTADTQYF

D gene: -
clone size: -
J gene: TRBJ1-1
V gene: TRBV2
CDR3 DNA: TGTGCCAGCAGTGAGGTAGGGCCTGAAGCTTTCTTT
CDR3 protein: CASSEVGPEAFF

D gene: -
clone size: -
J gene: TRBJ2-3
V gene: TRBV25-1
CDR3 DNA: TGTGCCAGCAGTGAATACGGGAAGGGACCCACAGATACGCAGTATTTT
CDR3 protein: CASSEYGKGPTDTQYF

D gene: TRBD1
clone size: -
J gene: TRBJ2-7
V gene: TRBV11-2
CDR3 DNA: TGTGCCAGCAGCGGGACAGAGCCCTCCTACGAGCAGTACTTC
CDR3 protein: CASSGTEPSYEQYF

D gene: -
clone size: -
J gene: TRBJ2-5
V gene: TRBV7-8
CDR3 DNA: TGTGCCAGCAGCTTAGGTGGCGGCCAAGGGAACCGCCAAGAGACCCAGTACTTC
CDR3 protein: CASSLGGGQGNRQETQYF

D gene: -
clone size: -
J gene: TRBJ2-7
V gene: TRBV10-3
CDR3 DNA: TGTGCCATCAGTGAGAGAAACTACGAGCAGTACTTC
CDR3 protein: CAISERNYEQYF

D gene: -
clone size: once
J gene: TRBJ2-4
V gene: TRBV5-6
CDR3 DNA: TGTGCCAGCAGTCACCGGTGGAGAAACATTCAGTACTTC
CDR3 protein: CASSHRWRNIQYF

D gene: TRBD2
clone size: -
J gene: TRBJ2-3
V gene: TRBV6-5
CDR3 DNA: TGTGCCAGCAGTTACAGCGGGGAGGACACAGATACGCAGTATTTT
CDR3 protein: CASSYSGEDTDTQYF

D gene: -
clone size: -
J gene: TRBJ2-3
V gene: TRBV27
CDR3 DNA: TGTGCCAGCAGACCTCAGGGTCCGAGGGCAGATACGCAGTATTTT
CDR3 protein: CASRPQGPRADTQYF

D gene: -
clone size: -
J gene: TRBJ2-1
V gene: TRBV7-9
CDR3 DNA: TGTGCCAGCAGCCTCGGACCCATCGACTACAATGAGCAGTTCTTC
CDR3 protein: CASSLGPIDYNEQFF

D gene: TRBD1
clone size: -
J gene: TRBJ1-4
V gene: TRBV7-9
CDR3 DNA: TGTGCCAGCAGCTTACCCCTCAACAGGGGGGGGGATGAAAAACTGTTTTTT
CDR3 protein: CASSLPLNRGGDEKLFF

D gene: -
clone size: -
J gene: TRBJ2-1
V gene: TRBV2
CDR3 DNA: TGTGCCAGCAAACACTCTGGGGGCGATGAGCAGTTCTTC
CDR3 protein: CASKHSGGDEQFF

D gene: -
clone size: -
J gene: TRBJ2-1
V gene: TRBV6-5
CDR3 DNA: TGTGCCAGCAGAGAGACAGAATCCTACAATGAGCAGTTCTTC
CDR3 protein: CASRETESYNEQFF

D gene: TRBD1
clone size: -
J gene: TRBJ2-5
V gene: TRBV5-6
CDR3 DNA: TGTGCCAGCAGCTACGGGACAGGGGGCGAGACCCAGTACTTC
CDR3 protein: CASSYGTGGETQYF

D gene: -
clone size: -
J gene: TRBJ2-5
V gene: TRBV10-3
CDR3 DNA: TGTGCCATCGGTGACAGGCCGGGGGAGACCCAGTACTTC
CDR3 protein: CAIGDRPGETQYF

D gene: -
clone size: -
J gene: TRBJ2-7
V gene: TRBV13
CDR3 DNA: TGTGCCAGCAGCTCCCGGGGCAGCTACGAGCAGTACTTC
CDR3 protein: CASSSRGSYEQYF

D gene: -
clone size: -
J gene: TRBJ2-3
V gene: TRBV7-8
CDR3 DNA: TGTGCCAGCAGCTTAGCGGGGCCCCTATACACAGATACGCAGTATTTT
CDR3 protein: CASSLAGPLYTDTQYF

D gene: TRBD1
clone size: -
J gene: TRBJ1-2
V gene: TRBV5-1
CDR3 DNA: TGCGCCAGCAGCTTCGGGACAGGGACTGGTGGCTACACCTTC
CDR3 protein: CASSFGTGTGGYTF

D gene: TRBD2
clone size: few
J gene: TRBJ2-7
V gene: TRBV27
CDR3 DNA: TGTGCCAGCAGCCCTAGCGGGGGGGGCTACGAGCAGTACTTC
CDR3 protein: CASSPSGGGYEQYF

D gene: -
clone size: -
J gene: TRBJ2-2
V gene: TRBV4-3
CDR3 DNA: TGCGCCAGCAGCCAAGTATACTCGTCGGCCGGGGAGCTGTTTTTT
CDR3 protein: CASSQVYSSAGELFF

D gene: TRBD1
clone size: -
J gene: TRBJ1-2
V gene: TRBV14
CDR3 DNA: TGTGCCAGCAGCCAAGGACAAAGGCAGGGGGCTGGTGGCTACACCTTC
CDR3 protein: CASSQGQRQGAGGYTF

D gene: -
clone size: -
J gene: TRBJ1-1
V gene: TRBV4-1
CDR3 DNA: TGCGCCAGCAGCCAGTTCGGTGACACTGAAGCTTTCTTT
CDR3 protein: CASSQFGDTEAFF

D gene: TRBD1
clone size: -
J gene: TRBJ2-2
V gene: TRBV10-1
CDR3 DNA: TGCGCCAGCTCGGACAGGGGGAACACCGGGGAGCTGTTTTTT
CDR3 protein: CASSDRGNTGELFF

D gene: -
clone size: few
J gene: TRBJ2-5
V gene: TRBV11-2
CDR3 DNA: TGTGCCAGCATCTCCGGTGGCAGTTATACTGAGCAGTACTTC
CDR3 protein: CASISGGSYTEQYF

D gene: -
clone size: -
J gene: TRBJ1-6
V gene: TRBV28
CDR3 DNA: TGTGCCAGCAGTTTCGGAGACTATAATTCACCCCTCCACTTT
CDR3 protein: CASSFGDYNSPLHF

D gene: TRBD2
clone size: -
J gene: TRBJ2-2
V gene: TRBV10-1
CDR3 DNA: TGCGCCAGCAGTGCGCTAGCGGGAAGCACCGGGGAGCTGTTTTTT
CDR3 protein: CASSALAGSTGELFF

D gene: TRBD1
clone size: -
J gene: TRBJ1-3
V gene: TRBV28
CDR3 DNA: TGTGCCAGCAGACCCGACAGGGAGGGAAACACCATATATTTT
CDR3 protein: CASRPDREGNTIYF

D gene: -
clone size: -
J gene: TRBJ2-7
V gene: TRBV2
CDR3 DNA: TGTGCCAGCAGTCCCAGGGTGGCTGAAGAGCAGTACTTC
CDR3 protein: CASSPRVAEEQYF